Presented here are 12 T cell receptor beta chains from one specimen sequenced in a study of response to subunit inactivated influenza vaccine. TCRdb re-called the RT-PCR reads with MiXCR, one entry per CDR3 protein. This sample has roughly 540,000 distinct CDR3 sequences; around 25% occur once, and the top ten carry approximately 2.9%. This same sample was also taken into another study, of T cells expressing NK-cell markers. As reported in that work: It was by 5'RACE template switching with UMIs that TCR beta cDNA was made.

The source material was CD4+ T cells sorted from PBMCs, sampled 11 to 12 days after vaccination. These receptors were taken from a man in his forties or fifties who received an inactivated influenza vaccine.

V and J are TRBV5-1 and TRBJ2-1, with 9 bases fitting TRBD2. After removal of 3 bases from V and 8 bases from J, the junction contained 15 bases not matched to a gene. The CDR3 contains 17 residues. The germline V gene has CDR1 SGHRS and CDR2 YFSETQ. CDR3 coding DNA: TGCGCCAGCAGCTCGCTATCTCGTAGCGGGAGCGTGTATGAGCAGTTCTTC. Translated: CASSSLSRSGSVYEQFF.

This clonotype was found a few times. The chain couples TRBV5-1 to TRBJ2-5; 14 bases align to TRBD2. The J segment lost 3 bases and the V segment lost 4 bases, leaving 5 bases of the junction unmatched. This CDR3 spans 16 amino acids. Germline values: CDR1 SGHRS, CDR2 YFSETQ. CDR3 residues: CASSAGLAGGKETQYF. In DNA form, the CDR3 reads TGCGCCAGCAGCGCAGGACTAGCGGGAGGTAAAGAGACCCAGTACTTC. Combining the CDR3 with reference TRBV5-1 and TRBJ2-5 gives the whole variable domain KAGVTQTPRYLIKTRGQQVTLSCSPISGHRSVSWYQQTPGQGLQFLFEYFSETQRNKGNFPGRFSGRQFSNSRSEMNVSTLELGDSALYLCASSAGLAGGKETQYFGPGTRLLVL.

This clonotype has just a few counts. The J gene is TRBJ2-3, the V gene TRBV7-8, with D perhaps TRBD2 (6 bases). This CDR3 has 14 residues. Trimming removed 4 bases at V and 4 bases at J, with 12 bases between. Germline loops: CDR1 SGHVS, CDR2 FQNEAQ. The CDR3 region is CASSWAGRADTQYF. CDR3 sequence (DNA): TGTGCCAGCAGCTGGGCGGGGCGGGCAGATACGCAGTATTTT.

The chain employs TRBV5-1 and TRBJ2-5, with 9 bases fitting TRBD2. J lost 2 bases, V lost 4 bases, and 15 bases had no gene match. The CDR3 loop spans 18 amino acids. Germline V gene lookup returns CDR1 SGHRS and CDR2 YFSETQ. Written as DNA, the CDR3 is TGCGCCAGCAGCCCCTTGGGAGGTAGCGGGGGTATTCAAGAGACCCAGTACTTC. It codes for CASSPLGGSGGIQETQYF.

This clonotype was observed a handful of times. The chain has TRBV5-1 and TRBJ1-3; TRBD1 matches at 8 bases. CDR1 SGHRS and CDR2 YFSETQ come from the germline V gene. V was clipped by 5 bases and J by 1 base; unmatched bases: 2. This CDR3 region has 14 residues. CDR3 in amino acids: CASRRTGSGNTIYF. The DNA of the CDR3 is TGCGCCAGCAGGAGGACAGGGTCTGGAAACACCATATATTTT.

In its sample, this clonotype was seen a few times. The CDR3 bases are TGTGCCAGCAGCTTGGCCTCAGGGTATGGCTACACCTTC. It encodes CASSLASGYGYTF. This sequence joins TRBV5-5 and TRBJ1-2; TRBD1 might be the D (5 bases). The CDR3 is 13 amino acids. The germline CDR1 and CDR2 sequences are SGHKS and YYEKEE (reference sequence). V was clipped by 0 bases and J by 5 bases, with 8 bases between them.

To note about this clonotype: A much larger clone lies one base from this, so it may be a read error. The CDR3, as DNA: TGTGCCAGCAGTCTCCCAGGACAGCCTACCCTCCACTTT. Residues: CASSLPGQPTLHF. The chain employs TRBV12-3 or TRBV12-4 and TRBJ1-6; tentatively, D is TRBD1 (6 bases). The CDR3 is made up of 13 amino acids. Trimming cost V 5 bases and J 14 bases, with 16 bases left between them.

V usage is TRBV20-1 and J usage is TRBJ2-7, with TRBD2 identical over 9 bases. The germline V gene has CDR1 DFQATT and CDR2 SNEGSKA (reference sequence). V gave up 3 bases and J gave up 2 bases; unmatched junction bases: 8. This CDR3 region has 15 residues. The CDR3 DNA reads TGCAGTGCTAGGCTGCCGGTAGCGGGAGCCTACGAGCAGTACTTC. Amino acid sequence: CSARLPVAGAYEQYF.

CDR3 loop: CASSYTGTGSSVQYF. The CDR3 bases are TGTGCCAGCAGCTACACCGGGACAGGGTCTTCAGTGCAGTACTTC. This chain joins TRBV5-6 and TRBJ2-7, with 9 bases identical to TRBD1. The CDR3 is made up of 15 amino acids. From germline, CDR1 is SGHDT and CDR2 YYEEEE. J gave up 9 bases and V 3 bases, and 13 bases lay outside the gene matches.

J is TRBJ2-1 and V is TRBV9, with D tentatively TRBD2 (6 bases). The CDR3 totals 16 residues. Trimming took off 4 bases at V and 4 bases at J, with 18 bases between the two ends. Germline V CDR1 and CDR2: SGDLS, YYNGEE. CDR3 region: CASSPFGGTSYNEQFF. In nucleotides, the CDR3 is TGTGCCAGCAGCCCATTTGGGGGGACTTCTTACAATGAGCAGTTCTTC. Variable domain in full (rest from reference TRBV9 and TRBJ2-1): DSGVTQTPKHLITATGQRVTLRCSPRSGDLSVYWYQQSLDQGLQFLIQYYNGEERAKGNILERFSAQQFPDLHSELNLSSLELGDSALYFCASSPFGGTSYNEQFFGPGTRLTVL.

This clonotype was counted a few times. The chain recombines TRBV7-9 with TRBJ1-2; the D is unclear. The V gene's germline CDR1 is SEHNR and CDR2 FQNEAQ (reference sequence). The CDR3 has 13 residues. Deletions cut 1 base from V and 8 bases from J, with 11 bases between. The DNA of the CDR3 is TGTGCCAGCAGCTTAGTCGCCCAAGGGGGCTACACCTTC. Amino acids: CASSLVAQGGYTF. The full variable domain, with the rest looked up from reference TRBV7-9 and TRBJ1-2, is DTGVSQNPRHKITKRGQNVTFRCDPISEHNRLYWYRQTLGQGPEFLTYFQNEAQLEKSRLLSDRFSAERPKGSFSTLEIQRTEQGDSAMYLCASSLVAQGGYTFGSGTRLTVV.

The chain employs TRBV5-1 and TRBJ1-1; 7 positions match TRBD1. CDR3 length equals 15 residues. V trimming: 1 base; J trimming: 3 bases; junction bases outside the gene matches: 6. Germline V gene data show CDR1 as SGHRS and CDR2 as YFSETQ. The chain's CDR3 is CASSLTDRVYTEAFF. CDR3 bases: TGCGCCAGCAGCTTGACCGACAGGGTGTACACTGAAGCTTTCTTT. The whole variable domain, remainder taken from reference TRBV5-1 and TRBJ1-1, is KAGVTQTPRYLIKTRGQQVTLSCSPISGHRSVSWYQQTPGQGLQFLFEYFSETQRNKGNFPGRFSGRQFSNSRSEMNVSTLELGDSALYLCASSLTDRVYTEAFFGQGTRLTVV.